This is a list of T cell receptor beta chains from one sample in a study of blood T cell repertoires in COVID-19. The data were produced by immunoSEQ multiplex PCR, yet TCRdb's version contains in-frame clones alone and is incomplete. The sample has some 38,000 clones; 90% to 95% are singletons. The material sequenced was peripheral blood. The receptors were gathered from a woman in her 30s in a cohort sampled during active COVID-19. Both conserved end residues are part of each CDR3. The D gene is left open where the match is weak. Clone size is not always given. Where it is, it says once, few, many or a class for expanded clones.

D: NA; V: TRBV6-6; size: once; J: TRBJ1-2; CDR3: CASRRGGSPYGYTF; DNA: TGTGCCAGCAGACGTGGGGGGAGCCCCTATGGCTACACCTTC
D: TRBD1; V: TRBV10-3; size: NA; J: TRBJ1-1; CDR3: CAISETGTGMNTEAFF; DNA: TGTGCCATCAGTGAAACCGGGACAGGGATGAACACTGAAGCTTTCTTT
D: NA; V: TRBV5-1; size: NA; J: TRBJ2-2; CDR3: CASSRGYTGELFF; DNA: TGCGCCAGCAGCCGAGGTTACACCGGGGAGCTGTTTTTT
D: NA; V: TRBV5-1; size: NA; J: TRBJ2-1; CDR3: CASSRDYNEQFF; DNA: TGCGCCAGCAGTCGGGACTACAATGAGCAGTTCTTC
D: NA; V: TRBV5-1; size: NA; J: TRBJ2-1; CDR3: CASSPTGFEQFF; DNA: TGCGCCAGCAGCCCTACAGGGTTTGAGCAGTTCTTC
D: TRBD2; V: TRBV3-1/TRBV3-2; size: NA; J: TRBJ2-3; CDR3: CASRAGGPNTQYF; DNA: TGTGCCAGCAGAGCGGGAGGGCCGAATACGCAGTATTTT
D: TRBD1; V: TRBV4-2; size: NA; J: TRBJ1-4; CDR3: CASSQETTGGIEKLFF; DNA: TGTGCCAGCAGCCAGGAAACGACAGGGGGGATTGAAAAACTGTTTTTT
D: NA; V: TRBV6-5; size: NA; J: TRBJ2-5; CDR3: CASSYSTGGKTQYF; DNA: TGTGCCAGCAGTTACTCGACTGGTGGAAAGACCCAGTACTTC
D: TRBD2; V: TRBV7-3; size: NA; J: TRBJ2-2; CDR3: CASSSKHPTREGTGELFF; DNA: TGTGCCAGCAGCTCCAAACACCCCACCCGGGAGGGTACCGGGGAGCTGTTTTTT
D: TRBD2; V: TRBV5-4; size: NA; J: TRBJ2-2; CDR3: CASSAGTSGNTGELFF; DNA: TGTGCCAGCAGCGCCGGGACTAGCGGGAACACCGGGGAGCTGTTTTTT
D: NA; V: TRBV6-6; size: NA; J: TRBJ1-2; CDR3: CASSTDSSGYTF; DNA: TGTGCCAGCAGCACCGACAGTTCCGGCTACACCTTC
D: TRBD1; V: TRBV4-3; size: NA; J: TRBJ2-7; CDR3: CASSHGTGGGGEQYF; DNA: TGCGCCAGCAGCCATGGAACAGGGGGCGGAGGAGAGCAGTACTTC
D: TRBD1; V: TRBV30; size: NA; J: TRBJ1-1; CDR3: CAWTGGGITEAFF; DNA: TGTGCCTGGACAGGGGGCGGGATCACTGAAGCTTTCTTT
D: TRBD1; V: TRBV10-3; size: NA; J: TRBJ2-7; CDR3: CAISESGQGAYEQYF; DNA: TGTGCCATCAGTGAGTCGGGACAGGGGGCGTACGAGCAGTACTTC
D: NA; V: TRBV2; size: NA; J: TRBJ2-5; CDR3: CASNPMGLWAVETQYF; DNA: TGTGCCAGCAACCCGATGGGGCTTTGGGCTGTGGAGACCCAGTACTTC
D: NA; V: TRBV29-1; size: NA; J: TRBJ1-1; CDR3: CSVAGWGNTEAFF; DNA: TGCAGCGTTGCGGGATGGGGGAACACTGAAGCTTTCTTT
D: TRBD2; V: TRBV18; size: NA; J: TRBJ2-5; CDR3: CASSAGGAVAETQYF; DNA: TGTGCCAGCTCAGCGGGGGGCGCGGTTGCTGAGACCCAGTACTTC